These 10 T cell receptor beta chains originate from one sample sequenced in a study of early T cells in non-severe SARS-CoV-2 infection. TCRdb used MiXCR to reprocess the 5' RACE reads, holding one entry per CDR3 protein. Here the sample spans 30,000 to 35,000 distinct CDR3 sequences, 3.5% to 5% being singletons. The sequenced material came from whole blood. These receptors all stem from an adult who was a healthcare worker with PCR-confirmed SARS-CoV-2 infection or an uninfected control (not recorded which).

This clonotype was observed at least ten times. V gene TRBV7-9 combines with J gene TRBJ2-7; weak D call: TRBD1 (5 bases). The V gene's germline CDR1 is SEHNR and CDR2 FQNEAQ (reference sequence). Trimming removed 0 bases at V and 4 bases at J, with 7 bases between. This CDR3 is 13 amino acids long. CDR3 sequence reads: CASSLAGQYEQYF. CDR3 sequence (DNA): TGTGCCAGCAGCTTAGCGGGGCAGTACGAGCAGTACTTC.

Many counts were recorded for this clonotype. This rearrangement joins TRBV6-6 to TRBJ2-1; D is uncertain. V shed 8 bases and J shed 4 bases, with 3 bases lying between them. The CDR3 is 10 amino acids. Per germline, CDR1 MNHNY and CDR2 SVGAGI (reference sequence). CDR3 region: CASGYNEQFF. The CDR3 DNA sequence: TGTGCCAGCGGGTACAATGAGCAGTTCTTC.

This clonotype was observed at least ten times. The chain has TRBV6-5 and TRBJ1-1; D remains ambiguous. CDR3 size: 13 residues. Trimming stripped 0 bases from V and 11 bases from J, with 13 bases between. From germline, CDR1 is MNHEY and CDR2 SVGAGI. Written as DNA, the CDR3 is TGTGCCAGCAGTTACTCCGGGCAGCGAGTTGCTTTCTTT. This encodes CASSYSGQRVAFF.

This clonotype has ten or more counts. The gene calls are TRBV29-1 and TRBJ2-7; either TRBD1 or TRBD2 may supply D (5 bases each). The germline CDR1 and CDR2 sequences are SQVTM and ANQGSEA. This CDR3 has 14 amino acids. With 6 bases removed from V and 11 bases from J, the gap between germline ends came to 26 bases. DNA for the CDR3: TGCAGCGTGGGGACGGAGGCCTTTGGAGGACACAAGTACTTC. Translation gives CSVGTEAFGGHKYF.

In this sample, this clonotype turned up many times. DNA of the CDR3: TGTGCCAGCAGCCAAGTGACGAGCGGGGGGGCTGAGCAGTTCTTC. Its translation: CASSQVTSGGAEQFF. This sequence joins TRBV14 and TRBJ2-1; 10 nucleotides agree with TRBD2. Losses at the gene ends were 1 base for V and 9 bases for J; bases not matched to a gene: 6. Germline V gives CDR1 SGHDN, CDR2 FVKESK. The CDR3 loop spans 15 amino acids.

In its sample, this clonotype was seen many times. The chain recombines TRBV4-2 with TRBJ2-3; D ambiguous. CDR3 length equals 14 residues. V was pared by 0 bases and J by 6 bases, with 10 bases between. Germline V gene data show CDR1 as LGHNA and CDR2 as YNFKEQ. CDR3 DNA: TGTGCCAGCAGCCAAGATATGGCTTCGGATACGCAGTATTTT. Residues: CASSQDMASDTQYF.

This clonotype was recorded at least ten times. The J gene is TRBJ2-7, the V gene TRBV6-5; 9 nucleotides agree with TRBD2. The germline CDR1 and CDR2 sequences are MNHEY and SVGAGI. With 6 bases clipped from V and 4 bases from J, the junction kept 37 bases outside the gene matches. The CDR3 totals 24 residues. Here the CDR3 reads CASSYPTNTLTVFNSGSAPYEQYF. For the CDR3, the DNA is TGTGCCAGCAGCTACCCGACCAATACCCTGACTGTTTTTAATAGCGGGAGTGCCCCTTACGAGCAGTACTTC.

This clonotype was detected many times. The chain is built from TRBV5-6 and TRBJ2-3; 10 nucleotides match TRBD2. V was pared by 3 bases and J by 0 bases, with 4 bases of the junction left unmatched. Looked up from germline, CDR1 is SGHDT and CDR2 is YYEEEE. This CDR3 region has 16 residues. The CDR3 sequence is CASSSPAGGSTDTQYF. For the CDR3, the DNA is TGTGCCAGCAGCTCCCCAGCGGGGGGGAGCACAGATACGCAGTATTTT.

This clonotype was recorded many times. The rearrangement uses TRBV20-1 and TRBJ2-7, with a tentative D call TRBD1 (6 bases). The germline V gene has CDR1 DFQATT and CDR2 SNEGSKA (reference sequence). V lost 3 bases and J 6 bases, leaving 18 bases between the germline ends. CDR3 size: 14 residues. In nucleotides, the CDR3 is TGCAGTGCTAGGGACAGATCCTGGGGTTCCGAGCAGTACTTC. Translation gives CSARDRSWGSEQYF.

This chain links TRBV28 with TRBJ2-1, with 9 bases aligning to TRBD1. Trimming removed 5 bases from V and 0 bases from J; junction bases left unmatched: 8. CDR3 length equals 17 residues. Germline V gives CDR1 MDHEN, CDR2 SYDVKM. The CDR3 nucleotides read TGTGCCAGCAGTATTAGACAGGGGGTGAACTCCTACAATGAGCAGTTCTTC. Translated, it gives CASSIRQGVNSYNEQFF.